The source of this T cell receptor beta chain is a study of a mutant IDH1 vaccine in newly diagnosed glioma (TCRdb year 2021). General notes on the study: Of the approximately 35 treated patients, approximately 60% were male and about 40% were female, and a mean age of roughly 40 years was recorded. Before enrollment, most patients had been given radiochemotherapy with temozolomide as standard therapy, while the rest had received either radiotherapy alone or temozolomide alone. Peripheral blood samples were drawn at six visits, namely V03 (baseline), V05, V07, V10, V12 and V13. For exploratory analyses, longitudinal TCRB deep sequencing was carried out in 25 to 30 treated patients wherever samples were available.

Library creation used the immunoSEQ multiplex PCR assay. Rearranged TCR beta chain sequences were amplified with the hsTCRB Kit following the manufacturer's protocol. TCRB libraries were sequenced on an Illumina MiSeq. Per the source publication's procedure: The proprietary platform of the kit vendor was used for demultiplexing, trimming and gene mapping. Held by TCRdb, this immuneACCESS table contains in-frame sequences only and omits some clones. Under half of the omission traces to an unresolved V gene where checked; the cause of the rest is unknown. The V and J calls and clone size come from that table; D and trimming were worked out from the DNA. Across this sample there are 75,000 to 100,000 clones, with about 90% seen only once. The ten largest clones capture less than 0.65% of the sample. For this clone: The clone's antigen remains unknown. Base qualities are not at hand, and no much larger clone is one base apart.

Paper-wide results and their limitations: Across multiple MHC alleles, vaccine-induced immune responses were seen in just over 90% of patients. Availability determined which PBMC samples were chosen for TCRB deep sequencing. The authors noted that analyses of patient blood samples could not be reproduced because of sample limitations. Pseudoprogression seemed to be unrelated to changes in the top peripheral T cell clonotypes found by TCRB sequencing.

CDR1 and CDR2 are read off the germline V gene as MGHRA and YSYEKL. The CDR3, cysteine through phenylalanine, is 16 amino acids long. Here the CDR3 DNA is all that survives: 48 bases in frame from base 1. V has 4 bases trimmed and J has 3 bases trimmed; junction bases matching no gene number 9. Interpreted using the paper, the time point label stands for: baseline, week 1 (first vaccination visit). Taken with the paper, the label for treatment or condition translates to: pre-vaccination baseline after standard-of-care therapy. Newly diagnosed WHO grade 3 or 4 IDH1-mutant astrocytomas showing loss of nuclear ATRX were present in the donors. The samples were drawn from NOA16, a multicentre, single-arm, open-label phase I trial in Germany that tested a mutant IDH1 peptide vaccine in humans for the first time. For immunogenicity testing, the blood drawn at visit V03 was used as the baseline sample. The DNeasy Blood and Tissue Kit was used to extract genomic DNA from EDTA blood for TCRB sequencing.

This TCR derives from a woman aged 45-65 years with glioma. Rearrangement joined TRBV4-1 to TRBJ1-5; 7 of the junction bases match TRBD1. Sequencing was performed on PBMCs, taken from a glioma patient treated with radiotherapy, temozolomide or both. The nucleotides read TGCGCCAGCAGCCCTAACGACAGGGCACTCAATCAGCCCCAGCATTTT. The resulting protein is CASSPNDRALNQPQHF.